The clone carrying this TCR beta chain has a handful of counts. Unique molecular identifiers were incorporated into the prepared TCRbeta library. TCRdb processed the PCR reads anew with MiXCR; each CDR3 protein has one entry. This table has just under 550,000 distinct CDR3 sequences, around 17% appearing once. The record originates from a study of T-cell reconstitution after alpha-beta-depleted transplantation in children. V shed 0 bases and J shed 10 bases, with 16 bases lying between them. The V gene's germline CDR1 is MGHRA and CDR2 YSYEKL. The CDR3 covers 15 residues. The sequence came from a human donor who donated a stem cell graft to a child with acute lymphoblastic leukemia. The chain carries TRBV4-1 and TRBJ2-1, with D perhaps matching TRBD2 (5 bases). The specimen comprised PBMCs from the stem cell graft donor, sampled from the stem cell graft. CDR3: CASSQEDWGTWEQFF. CDR3 nucleotides: TGCGCCAGCAGCCAAGAGGACTGGGGTACGTGGGAGCAGTTCTTC.